The following is a T cell receptor (beta chain) sequence with its context. Its antigen is unidentified. Clones were read by immunoSEQ multiplex PCR, and TCRdb kept only the in-frame ones, dropping some. The sample has about 83,000 clones, about 89% seen once. Germline assignment: CDR1 SGDLS and CDR2 YYNGEE. Trimming left V 3 bases short and J 0 bases short, with 13 bases between. CDR3 length equals 15 residues. This sample stems from a study of OX40 agonist ivuxolimab in advanced cancers. As for the study in general: Earlier treatment with anti-PD-1, anti-PD-L1 or anti-CTLA-4 was permitted, and over 35% had received some. General study results and limits: Clonal expansion was seen in CD4+ and CD8+ blood T cells by week 6 at 0.1 to 3.0 mg/kg.

The receptor's source is an adult with an advanced solid tumor such as melanoma, head and neck, liver or kidney cancer. This specimen consisted of CD4+ or CD8+ T cells sorted from blood, obtained in a trial of the OX40 agonist ivuxolimab. This chain joins TRBV9 and TRBJ2-7, with D tentatively TRBD2 (5 bases). In nucleotides, the CDR3 is TGTGCCAGCAGCGCAGAACGGGGTAGCTCCTACGAGCAGTACTTC. It encodes CASSAERGSSYEQYF.